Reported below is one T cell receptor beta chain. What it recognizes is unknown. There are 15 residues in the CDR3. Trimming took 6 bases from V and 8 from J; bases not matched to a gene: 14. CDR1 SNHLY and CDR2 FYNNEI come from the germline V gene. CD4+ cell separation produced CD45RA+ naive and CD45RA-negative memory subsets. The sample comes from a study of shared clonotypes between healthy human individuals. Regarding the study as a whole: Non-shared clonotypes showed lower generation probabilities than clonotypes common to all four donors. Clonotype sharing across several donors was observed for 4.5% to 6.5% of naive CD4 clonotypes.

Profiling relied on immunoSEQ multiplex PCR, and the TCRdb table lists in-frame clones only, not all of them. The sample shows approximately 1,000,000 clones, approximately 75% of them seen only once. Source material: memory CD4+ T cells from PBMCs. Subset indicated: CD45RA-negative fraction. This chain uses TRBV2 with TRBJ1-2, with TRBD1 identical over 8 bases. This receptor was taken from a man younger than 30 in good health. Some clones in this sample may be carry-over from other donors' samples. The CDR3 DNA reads TGTGCCAGCAGGGTGACAGGGGCCCAGGTAGGGGGCTACACCTTC. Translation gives CASRVTGAQVGGYTF.